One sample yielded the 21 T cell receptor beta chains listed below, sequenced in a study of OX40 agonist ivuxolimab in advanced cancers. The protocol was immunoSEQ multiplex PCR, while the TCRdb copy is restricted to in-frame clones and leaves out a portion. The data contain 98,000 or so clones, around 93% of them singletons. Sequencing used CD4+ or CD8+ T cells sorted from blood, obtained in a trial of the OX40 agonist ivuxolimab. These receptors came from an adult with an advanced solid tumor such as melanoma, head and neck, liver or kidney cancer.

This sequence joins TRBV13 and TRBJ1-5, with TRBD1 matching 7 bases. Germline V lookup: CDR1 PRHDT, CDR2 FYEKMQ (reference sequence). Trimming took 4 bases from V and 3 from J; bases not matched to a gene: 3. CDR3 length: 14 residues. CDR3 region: CASSSGGSNQPQHF. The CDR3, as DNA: TGTGCCAGCAGCTCAGGGGGGTCCAATCAGCCCCAGCATTTT. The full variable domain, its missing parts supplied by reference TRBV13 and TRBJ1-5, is AAGVIQSPRHLIKEKRETATLKCYPIPRHDTVYWYQQGPGQDPQFLISFYEKMQSDKGSIPDRFSAQQFSDYHSELNMSSLELGDSALYFCASSSGGSNQPQHFGDGTRLSIL.

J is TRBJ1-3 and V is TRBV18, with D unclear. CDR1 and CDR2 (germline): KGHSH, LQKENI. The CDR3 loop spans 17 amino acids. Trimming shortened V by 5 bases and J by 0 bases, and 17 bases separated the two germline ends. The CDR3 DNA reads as TGTGCCAGCTCAGCGGGAACGGGAGGCTCCTCTGGAAACACCATATATTTT. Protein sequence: CASSAGTGGSSGNTIYF.

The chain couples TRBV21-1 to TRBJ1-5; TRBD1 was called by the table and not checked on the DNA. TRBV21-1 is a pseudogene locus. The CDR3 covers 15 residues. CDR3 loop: CASTRTGHSNQPQHF. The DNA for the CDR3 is TGTGCCAGCACCAGGACAGGACATAGCAATCAGCCCCAGCATTTT.

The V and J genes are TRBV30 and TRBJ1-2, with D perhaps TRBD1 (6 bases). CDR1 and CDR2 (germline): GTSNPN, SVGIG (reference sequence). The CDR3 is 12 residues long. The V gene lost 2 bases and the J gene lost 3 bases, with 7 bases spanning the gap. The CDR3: CAWSPGDYGYTF. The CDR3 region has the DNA TGTGCCTGGAGTCCAGGGGACTATGGCTACACCTTC. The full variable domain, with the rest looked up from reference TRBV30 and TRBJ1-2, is SQTIHQWPATLVQPVGSPLSLECTVEGTSNPNLYWYRQAAGRGLQLLFYSVGIGQISSEVPQNLSASRPQDRQFILSSKKLLLSDSGFYLCAWSPGDYGYTFGSGTRLTVV.

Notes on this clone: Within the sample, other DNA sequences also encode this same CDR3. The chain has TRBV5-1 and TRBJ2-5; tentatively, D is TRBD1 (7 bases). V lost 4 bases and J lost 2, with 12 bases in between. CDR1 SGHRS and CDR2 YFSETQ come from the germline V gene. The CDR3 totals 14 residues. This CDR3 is CASSGGTAQETQYF. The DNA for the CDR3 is TGCGCCAGCAGCGGGGGGACAGCACAAGAGACCCAGTACTTC.

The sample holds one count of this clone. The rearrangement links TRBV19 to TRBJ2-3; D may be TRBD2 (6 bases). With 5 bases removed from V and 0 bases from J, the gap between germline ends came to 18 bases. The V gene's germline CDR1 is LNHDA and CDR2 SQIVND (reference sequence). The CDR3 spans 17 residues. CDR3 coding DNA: TGTGCCAGTAGTGCCGGGACTCTTACCTCTAGCACAGATACGCAGTATTTT. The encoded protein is CASSAGTLTSSTDTQYF.

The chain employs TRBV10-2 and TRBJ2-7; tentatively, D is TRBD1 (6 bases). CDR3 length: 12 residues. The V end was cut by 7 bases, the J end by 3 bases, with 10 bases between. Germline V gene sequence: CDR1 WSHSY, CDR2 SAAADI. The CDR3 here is CASMDSYYEQYF. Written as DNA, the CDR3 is TGCGCCAGCATGGACAGTTACTACGAGCAGTACTTC.

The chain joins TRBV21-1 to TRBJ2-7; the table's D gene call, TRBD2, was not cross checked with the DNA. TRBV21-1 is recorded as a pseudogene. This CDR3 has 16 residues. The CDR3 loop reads CASSPQGLAGSYEQYF. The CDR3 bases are TGTGCCAGCAGCCCCCAGGGCCTAGCGGGATCCTACGAGCAGTACTTC.

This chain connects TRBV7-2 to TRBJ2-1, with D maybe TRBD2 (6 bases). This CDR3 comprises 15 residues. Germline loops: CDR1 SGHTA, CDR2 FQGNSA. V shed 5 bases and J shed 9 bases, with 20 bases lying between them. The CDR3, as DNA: TGTGCCAGCAGCCGCCGGGGGAGTGGTCAGGGTGAGCAGTTCTTC. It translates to CASSRRGSGQGEQFF. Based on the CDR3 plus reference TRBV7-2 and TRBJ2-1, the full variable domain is GAGVSQSPSNKVTEKGKDVELRCDPISGHTALYWYRQSLGQGLEFLIYFQGNSAPDKSGLPSDRFSAERTGGSVSTLTIQRTQQEDSAVYLCASSRRGSGQGEQFFGPGTRLTVL.

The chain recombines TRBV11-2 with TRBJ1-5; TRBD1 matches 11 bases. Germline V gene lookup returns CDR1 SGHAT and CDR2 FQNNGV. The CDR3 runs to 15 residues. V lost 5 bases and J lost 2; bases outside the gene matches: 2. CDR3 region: CASSRTGGGNQPQHF. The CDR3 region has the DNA TGTGCCAGCAGCCGGACAGGGGGCGGCAATCAGCCCCAGCATTTT. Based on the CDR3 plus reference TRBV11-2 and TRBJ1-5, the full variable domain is EAGVAQSPRYKIIEKRQSVAFWCNPISGHATLYWYQQILGQGPKLLIQFQNNGVVDDSQLPKDRFSAERLKGVDSTLKIQPAKLEDSAVYLCASSRTGGGNQPQHFGDGTRLSIL.

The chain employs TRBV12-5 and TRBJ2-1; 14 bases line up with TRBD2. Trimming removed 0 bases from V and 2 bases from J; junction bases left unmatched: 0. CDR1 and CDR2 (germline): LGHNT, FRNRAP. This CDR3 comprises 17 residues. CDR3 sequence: CASGLVTSGRAYNEQFF. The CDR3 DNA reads TGTGCTAGTGGTTTGGTGACTAGCGGGAGGGCCTACAATGAGCAGTTCTTC.

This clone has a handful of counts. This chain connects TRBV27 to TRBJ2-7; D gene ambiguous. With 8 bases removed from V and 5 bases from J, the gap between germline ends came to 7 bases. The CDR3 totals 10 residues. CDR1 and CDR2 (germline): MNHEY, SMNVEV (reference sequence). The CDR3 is CASGYDEQYF. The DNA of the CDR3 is TGTGCCAGCGGGTACGACGAGCAGTACTTC.

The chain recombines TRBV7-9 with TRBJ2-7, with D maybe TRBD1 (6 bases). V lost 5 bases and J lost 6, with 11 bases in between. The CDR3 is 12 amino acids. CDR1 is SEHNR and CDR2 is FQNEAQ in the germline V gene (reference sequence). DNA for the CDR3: TGTGCCAGCAGCATACAGGGTAGCGAGCAGTACTTC. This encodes CASSIQGSEQYF. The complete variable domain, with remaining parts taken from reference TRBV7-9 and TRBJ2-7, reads DTGVSQNPRHKITKRGQNVTFRCDPISEHNRLYWYRQTLGQGPEFLTYFQNEAQLEKSRLLSDRFSAERPKGSFSTLEIQRTEQGDSAMYLCASSIQGSEQYFGPGTRLTVT.

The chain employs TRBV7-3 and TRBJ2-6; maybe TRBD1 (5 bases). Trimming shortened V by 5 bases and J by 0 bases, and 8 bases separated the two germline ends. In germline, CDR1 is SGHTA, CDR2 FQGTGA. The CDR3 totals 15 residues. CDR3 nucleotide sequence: TGTGCCAGCAGCGAAGACAGCTCTGGGGCCAACGTCCTGACTTTC. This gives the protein CASSEDSSGANVLTF.

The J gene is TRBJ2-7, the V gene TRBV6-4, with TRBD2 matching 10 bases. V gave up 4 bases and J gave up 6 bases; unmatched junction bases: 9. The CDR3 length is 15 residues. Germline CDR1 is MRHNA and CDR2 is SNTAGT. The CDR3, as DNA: TGTGCCAGCAGTGGCCCGGGACTAGCGTTCGCCGAGCAGTACTTC. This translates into CASSGPGLAFAEQYF.

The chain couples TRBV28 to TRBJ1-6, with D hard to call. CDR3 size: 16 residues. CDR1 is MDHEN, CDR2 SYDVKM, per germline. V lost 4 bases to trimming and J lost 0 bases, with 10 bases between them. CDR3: CASSSTVSSYNSPLHF. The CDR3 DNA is TGTGCCAGCAGTTCCACCGTGAGCTCCTATAATTCACCCCTCCACTTT.

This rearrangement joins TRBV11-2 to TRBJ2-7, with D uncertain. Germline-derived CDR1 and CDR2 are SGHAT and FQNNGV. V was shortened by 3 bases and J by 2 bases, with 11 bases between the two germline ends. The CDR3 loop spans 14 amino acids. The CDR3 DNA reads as TGTGCCAGCAGCTTGGCCCGGTTAACCTACGAGCAGTACTTC. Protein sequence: CASSLARLTYEQYF.

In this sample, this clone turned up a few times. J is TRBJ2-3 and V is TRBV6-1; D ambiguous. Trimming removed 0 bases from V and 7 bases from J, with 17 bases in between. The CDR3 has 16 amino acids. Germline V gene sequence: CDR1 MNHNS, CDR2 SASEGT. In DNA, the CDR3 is TGTGCCAGCAGTGAAGCGCGGTTGGATTTGATATATACGCAGTATTTT. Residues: CASSEARLDLIYTQYF.

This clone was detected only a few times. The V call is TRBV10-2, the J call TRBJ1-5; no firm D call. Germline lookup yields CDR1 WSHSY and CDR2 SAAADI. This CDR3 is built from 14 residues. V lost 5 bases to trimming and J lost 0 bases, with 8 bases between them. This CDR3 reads CASSIEFSNQPQHF. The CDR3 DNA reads TGCGCCAGCAGTATCGAGTTTAGCAATCAGCCCCAGCATTTT.

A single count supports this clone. The chain's CDR3 is CASSERTGELEQYF. CDR3 coding DNA: TGTGCCAGCAGCGAACGGACGGGTGAGCTCGAGCAGTACTTC. The V gene is TRBV7-2, the J gene TRBJ2-7; D gene unclear. Trimming pared 5 bases from V and 6 bases from J, leaving 17 bases between. CDR3 size: 14 residues. Germline V gives CDR1 SGHTA, CDR2 FQGNSA.

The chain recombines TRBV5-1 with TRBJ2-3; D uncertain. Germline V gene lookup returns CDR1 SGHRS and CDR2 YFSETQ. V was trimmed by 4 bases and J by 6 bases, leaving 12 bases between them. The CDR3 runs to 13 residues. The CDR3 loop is CASSPNTGDTQYF. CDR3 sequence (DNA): TGCGCCAGCAGCCCCAATACCGGTGATACGCAGTATTTT.